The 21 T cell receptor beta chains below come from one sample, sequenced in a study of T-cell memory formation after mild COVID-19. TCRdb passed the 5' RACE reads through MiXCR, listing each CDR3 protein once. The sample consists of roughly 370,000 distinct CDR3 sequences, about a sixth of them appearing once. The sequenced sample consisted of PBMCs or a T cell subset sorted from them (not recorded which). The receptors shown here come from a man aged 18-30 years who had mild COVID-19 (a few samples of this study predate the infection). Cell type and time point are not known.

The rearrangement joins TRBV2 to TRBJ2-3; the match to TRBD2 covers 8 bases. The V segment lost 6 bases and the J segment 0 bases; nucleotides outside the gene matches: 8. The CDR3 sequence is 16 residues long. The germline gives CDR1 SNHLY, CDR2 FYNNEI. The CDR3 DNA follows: TGTGCCAGCAGGACAAGTAGCGGGGCTAGCACAGATACGCAGTATTTT. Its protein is CASRTSSGASTDTQYF. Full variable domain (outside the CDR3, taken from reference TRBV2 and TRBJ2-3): EPEVTQTPSHQVTQMGQEVILRCVPISNHLYFYWYRQILGQKVEFLVSFYNNEISEKSEIFDDQFSVERPDGSNFTLKIRSTKLEDSAMYFCASRTSSGASTDTQYFGPGTRLTVL.

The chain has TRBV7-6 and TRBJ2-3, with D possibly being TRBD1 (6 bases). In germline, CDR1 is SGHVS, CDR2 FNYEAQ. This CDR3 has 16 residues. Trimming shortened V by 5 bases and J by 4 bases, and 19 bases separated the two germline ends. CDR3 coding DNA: TGTGCCAGCAGCCCTGCTACAGGGATTGACGCAGATACGCAGTATTTT. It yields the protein CASSPATGIDADTQYF.

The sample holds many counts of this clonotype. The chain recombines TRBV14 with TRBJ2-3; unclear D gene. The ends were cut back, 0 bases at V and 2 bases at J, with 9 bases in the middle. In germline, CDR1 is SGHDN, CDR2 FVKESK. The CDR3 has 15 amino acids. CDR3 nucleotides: TGTGCCAGCAGCCAAGAGTGGCAGTCCACAGATACGCAGTATTTT. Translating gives CASSQEWQSTDTQYF.

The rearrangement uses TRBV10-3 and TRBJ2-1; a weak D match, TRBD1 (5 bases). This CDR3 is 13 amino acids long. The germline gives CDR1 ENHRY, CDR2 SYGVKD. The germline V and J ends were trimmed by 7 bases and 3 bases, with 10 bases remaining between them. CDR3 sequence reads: CAINTDSYNEQFF. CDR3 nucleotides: TGTGCCATCAATACTGACAGCTACAATGAGCAGTTCTTC.

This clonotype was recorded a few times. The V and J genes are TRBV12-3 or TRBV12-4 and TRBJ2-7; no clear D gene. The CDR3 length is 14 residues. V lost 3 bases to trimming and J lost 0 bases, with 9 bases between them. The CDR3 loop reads CASSFSEVSYEQYF. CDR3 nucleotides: TGTGCCAGCAGTTTCTCAGAGGTCTCCTACGAGCAGTACTTC.

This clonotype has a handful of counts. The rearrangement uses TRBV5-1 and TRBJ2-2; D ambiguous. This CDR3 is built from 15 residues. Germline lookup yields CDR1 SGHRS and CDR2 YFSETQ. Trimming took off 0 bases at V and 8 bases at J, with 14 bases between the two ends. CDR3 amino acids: CASSLELLWGGELFF. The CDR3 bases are TGCGCCAGCAGCTTGGAACTTTTGTGGGGTGGGGAGCTGTTTTTT.

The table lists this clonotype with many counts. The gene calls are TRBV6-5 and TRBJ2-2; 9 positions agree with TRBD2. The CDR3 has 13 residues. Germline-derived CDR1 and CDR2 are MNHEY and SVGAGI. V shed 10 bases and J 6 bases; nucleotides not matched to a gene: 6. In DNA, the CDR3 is TGTGCCACCATAGGACTAGCGCCCGGGGAGCTGTTTTTT. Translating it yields CATIGLAPGELFF.

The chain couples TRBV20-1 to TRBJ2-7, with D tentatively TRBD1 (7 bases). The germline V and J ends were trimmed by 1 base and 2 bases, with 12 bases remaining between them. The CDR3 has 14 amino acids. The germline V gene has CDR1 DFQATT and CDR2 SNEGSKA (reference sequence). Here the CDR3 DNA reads TGCAGTGCTAGAGGGGGGGACAGAGCCTACGAGCAGTACGTC. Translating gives CSARGGDRAYEQYV.

Written as DNA, the CDR3 is TGCGCCAGCAGCCAAGTGGAGGGAAACACTGAAGCTTTCTTT. This sequence encodes CASSQVEGNTEAFF. The chain employs TRBV4-3 and TRBJ1-1, with D unresolved. Trimming removed 1 base from V and 2 bases from J, with 8 bases in between. The CDR3 has 14 residues. The germline V gene encodes CDR1 LGHNA and CDR2 YSLEER.

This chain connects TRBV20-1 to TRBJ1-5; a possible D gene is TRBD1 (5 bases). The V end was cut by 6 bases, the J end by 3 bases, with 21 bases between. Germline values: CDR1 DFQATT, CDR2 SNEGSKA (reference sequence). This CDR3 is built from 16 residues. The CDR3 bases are TGCAGTGCGGCGGGCAGGGCTCCTGCGATCAATCAGCCCCAGCATTTT. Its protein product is CSAAGRAPAINQPQHF.

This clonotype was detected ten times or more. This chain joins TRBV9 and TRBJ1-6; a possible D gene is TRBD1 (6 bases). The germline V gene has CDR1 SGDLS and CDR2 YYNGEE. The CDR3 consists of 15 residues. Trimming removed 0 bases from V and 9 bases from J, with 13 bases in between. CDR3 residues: CASSVAYRETSPLHF. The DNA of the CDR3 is TGTGCCAGCAGCGTAGCGTACAGGGAGACTTCACCCCTCCACTTT.

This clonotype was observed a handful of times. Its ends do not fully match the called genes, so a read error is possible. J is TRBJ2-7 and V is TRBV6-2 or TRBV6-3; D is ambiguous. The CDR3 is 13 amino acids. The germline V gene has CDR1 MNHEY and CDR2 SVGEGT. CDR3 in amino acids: CASRTISQVLPFF. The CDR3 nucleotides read TGTGCCAGCAGGACGATCTCTCAGGTCCTACCCTTCTTC.

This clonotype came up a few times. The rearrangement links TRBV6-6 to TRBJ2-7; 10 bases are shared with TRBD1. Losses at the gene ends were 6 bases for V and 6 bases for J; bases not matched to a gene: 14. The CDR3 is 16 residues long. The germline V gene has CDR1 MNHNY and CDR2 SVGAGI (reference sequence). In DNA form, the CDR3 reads TGTGCCAGCAGGGCATCCGGGACAGGGGTCGGGGTCGAGCAGTACGTC. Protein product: CASRASGTGVGVEQYV.

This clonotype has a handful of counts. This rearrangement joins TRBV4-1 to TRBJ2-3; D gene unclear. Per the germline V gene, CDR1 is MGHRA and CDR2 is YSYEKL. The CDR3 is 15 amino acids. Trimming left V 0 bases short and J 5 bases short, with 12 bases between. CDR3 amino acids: CASSQDRVGRDTQYF. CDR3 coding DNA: TGCGCCAGCAGCCAAGATCGAGTCGGGCGAGATACGCAGTATTTT.

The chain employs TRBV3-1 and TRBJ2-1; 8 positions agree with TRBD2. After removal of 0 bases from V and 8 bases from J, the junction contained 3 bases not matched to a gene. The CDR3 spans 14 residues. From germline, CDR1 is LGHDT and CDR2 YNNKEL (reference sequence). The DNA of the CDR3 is TGTGCCAGCAGCCAAGATCATAGCGGGGATGAGCAGTTCTTC. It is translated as CASSQDHSGDEQFF.

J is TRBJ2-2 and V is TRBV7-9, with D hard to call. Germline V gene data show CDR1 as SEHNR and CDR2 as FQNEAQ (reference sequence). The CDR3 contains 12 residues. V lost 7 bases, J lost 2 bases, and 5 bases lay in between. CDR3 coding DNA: TGTGCCAGCAAGGATAACACCGGGGAGCTGTTTTTT. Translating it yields CASKDNTGELFF.

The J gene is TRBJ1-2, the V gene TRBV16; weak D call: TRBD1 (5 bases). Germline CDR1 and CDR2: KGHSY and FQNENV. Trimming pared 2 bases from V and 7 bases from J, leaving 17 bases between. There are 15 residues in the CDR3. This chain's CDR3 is CASSQLTQGLGGYTF. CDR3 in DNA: TGTGCCAGCAGCCAACTAACTCAGGGATTGGGTGGCTACACCTTC.

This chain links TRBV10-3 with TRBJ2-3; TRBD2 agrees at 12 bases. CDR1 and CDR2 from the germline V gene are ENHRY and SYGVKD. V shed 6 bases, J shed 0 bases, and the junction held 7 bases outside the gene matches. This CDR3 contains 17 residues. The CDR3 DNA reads TGTGCCATCAGAGGACTAGCGGGGACGATTAGCACAGATACGCAGTATTTT. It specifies CAIRGLAGTISTDTQYF.

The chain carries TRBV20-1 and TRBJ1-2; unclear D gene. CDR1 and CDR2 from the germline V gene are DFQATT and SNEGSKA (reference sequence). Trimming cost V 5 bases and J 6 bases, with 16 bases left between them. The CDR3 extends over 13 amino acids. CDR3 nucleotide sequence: TGCAGTGCTCAACTCGGGGTACGGGATGGCTACACCTTC. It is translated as CSAQLGVRDGYTF.

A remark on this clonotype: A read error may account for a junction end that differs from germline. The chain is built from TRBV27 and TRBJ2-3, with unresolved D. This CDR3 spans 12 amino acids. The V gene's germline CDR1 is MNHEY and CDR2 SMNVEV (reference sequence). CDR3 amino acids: CARSLSMGTQYF. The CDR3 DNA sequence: TGTGCCAGAAGTTTATCGATGGGTACGCAGTATTTT.

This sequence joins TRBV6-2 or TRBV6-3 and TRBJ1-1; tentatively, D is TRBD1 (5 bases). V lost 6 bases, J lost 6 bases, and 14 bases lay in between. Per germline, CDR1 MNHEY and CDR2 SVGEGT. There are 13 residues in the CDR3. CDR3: CASSSWRGPEAFF. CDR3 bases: TGTGCCAGCAGCTCCTGGAGGGGCCCTGAAGCTTTCTTT.